Shown below are 5 T cell receptor beta chains from a single sample sequenced in a study of T cells in Graves' hyperthyroidism and ophthalmopathy. Amplified TCR beta CDR3 regions came from RNA transcripts. With the HTBI primer set, the TCR CDR3 went through a first round of RT-PCR. MiXCR, applied by TCRdb to the multiplex PCR reads, yields one record per CDR3 protein. Among approximately 700,000 distinct CDR3 sequences listed, 45% were seen once. Material for sequencing was peripheral blood or thyroid tissue (not recorded which). The origin of the receptors is an adult man with Graves' disease, either hyperthyroidism or ophthalmopathy (not recorded which).

This clonotype has ten or more counts. This chain joins TRBV29-1 and TRBJ1-5; TRBD1 aligns across 7 bases. V shed 7 bases and J 4 bases; nucleotides not matched to a gene: 4. Germline CDR1 reads SQVTM; CDR2 reads ANQGSEA. The CDR3 is made up of 12 amino acids. CDR3 loop: CSAMTGNQPQHF. In nucleotides, the CDR3 is TGCAGCGCGATGACAGGGAATCAGCCCCAGCATTTT.

This clonotype was counted many times. The V gene is TRBV12-3 or TRBV12-4, the J gene TRBJ1-6; 7 bases align to TRBD1. Unmatched junction bases numbered 5, after V lost 7 bases and J lost 5 bases. This CDR3 is 14 amino acids long. The CDR3 nucleotides read TGTGCCAGCACCCTGACAGGGAATAATTCACCCCTCCACTTT. It specifies CASTLTGNNSPLHF.

The chain couples TRBV7-9 to TRBJ1-1; a possible D gene is TRBD1 (5 bases). The CDR3 covers 13 residues. Germline V gene sequence: CDR1 SEHNR, CDR2 FQNEAQ (reference sequence). Trimming left V 5 bases short and J 4 bases short, with 11 bases between. DNA of the CDR3: TGTGCCAGCAGCGTTCTCAGGGCCACTGAAGCTTTCTTT. Translating it yields CASSVLRATEAFF. Using reference TRBV7-9 and TRBJ1-1 for the parts outside the CDR3, the full variable domain is DTGVSQNPRHKITKRGQNVTFRCDPISEHNRLYWYRQTLGQGPEFLTYFQNEAQLEKSRLLSDRFSAERPKGSFSTLEIQRTEQGDSAMYLCASSVLRATEAFFGQGTRLTVV.

The chain links TRBV12-3 or TRBV12-4 to TRBJ2-5, with 11 bases lining up with TRBD1. Trimming cost V 5 bases and J 5 bases; bases outside gene matches: 7. The CDR3 has 15 amino acids. The CDR3 sequence: CASSTGQGAPETQYF. CDR3 nucleotides: TGTGCCAGCAGTACCGGACAGGGGGCGCCGGAGACCCAGTACTTC.

The sample holds a few counts of this clonotype. V and J are TRBV19 and TRBJ1-3; D gene ambiguous. Per the germline V gene, CDR1 is LNHDA and CDR2 is SQIVND (reference sequence). The CDR3 spans 15 residues. Between the trimmed V and J ends, which lost 3 bases and 0 bases, there was a span of 9 bases. This CDR3 is CASSIWRVSGNTIYF. The CDR3, as DNA: TGTGCCAGTAGTATTTGGCGGGTCTCTGGAAACACCATATATTTT. Supplemented by reference TRBV19 and TRBJ1-3, the full variable domain reads DGGITQSPKYLFRKEGQNVTLSCEQNLNHDAMYWYRQDPGQGLRLIYYSQIVNDFQKGDIAEGYSVSREKKESFPLTVTSAQKNPTAFYLCASSIWRVSGNTIYFGEGSWLTVV.